The 17 T cell receptor beta chains below all came from one sample that was sequenced in a study of regulatory T cells. The PCR used 52 TRBV and 13 TRBJ primers. The table came from immunoSEQ multiplex PCR; TCRdb's copy has only in-frame clones and leaves some out. The data contain over 25,000 clones, about 93% of them singletons. Whole-study results and caveats: In CD3G-deficient patients, conventional CD4+ T cells were enriched for hydrophobic CDR3 residues at positions 6 and 7.

These receptors' antigens are unknown. Sequencing was done on a sample of conventional CD4+ T cells sorted from blood. Source of these receptors: a child between 2 and 9 years old with CD3G deficiency.

V usage is TRBV28 and J usage is TRBJ1-1; TRBD1 matches 7 bases. This CDR3 spans 14 amino acids. Trimming at V came to 6 bases and at J to 4 bases, leaving 8 bases not matched to a gene. The germline V gene has CDR1 MDHEN and CDR2 SYDVKM. The CDR3 DNA is TGTGCCAGCAGATTGACAGGGAAAGTCACTGAAGCTTTCTTT. Its protein is CASRLTGKVTEAFF.

This sequence joins TRBV11-2 and TRBJ2-7; TRBD2 agrees at 7 bases. The CDR3 length is 14 residues. V lost 1 base, J lost 2 bases, and 2 bases stayed unmatched. Germline V gives CDR1 SGHAT, CDR2 FQNNGV. CDR3 amino acids: CASSLARGAYEQYF. CDR3 DNA: TGTGCCAGCAGCTTAGCCCGGGGGGCCTACGAGCAGTACTTC. Drawing the rest from reference TRBV11-2 and TRBJ2-7, the complete variable domain is EAGVAQSPRYKIIEKRQSVAFWCNPISGHATLYWYQQILGQGPKLLIQFQNNGVVDDSQLPKDRFSAERLKGVDSTLKIQPAKLEDSAVYLCASSLARGAYEQYFGPGTRLTVT.

The chain recombines TRBV7-9 with TRBJ2-3, with 8 bases identical to TRBD2. V lost 7 bases to trimming and J lost 1 base; unmatched junction nucleotides: 4. Germline lookup yields CDR1 SEHNR and CDR2 FQNEAQ (reference sequence). The CDR3 has 14 residues. CDR3 nucleotide sequence: TGTGCCAGCACTGCGGGGGGCGGCACAGATACGCAGTATTTT. Its protein product is CASTAGGGTDTQYF.

V and J are TRBV7-9 and TRBJ2-1, with D unresolved. Trimming stripped 5 bases from V and 4 bases from J, with 15 bases between. The CDR3 covers 15 residues. Germline CDR1 SEHNR, CDR2 FQNEAQ (reference sequence). CDR3 coding DNA: TGTGCCAGCAGCCTACACGACAACCAATACAATGAGCAGTTCTTC. This codes for CASSLHDNQYNEQFF.

The V call is TRBV5-1, the J call TRBJ2-7; 8 nucleotides line up with TRBD1. The CDR3 extends over 14 amino acids. The trim removed 4 bases at V and 6 bases at J, leaving 9 bases unmatched. The germline gives CDR1 SGHRS, CDR2 YFSETQ. CDR3 residues: CASSPGTGAGEQYF. The CDR3 DNA is TGCGCCAGCAGCCCAGGGACAGGCGCAGGCGAGCAGTACTTC.

The chain recombines TRBV6-6 with TRBJ2-3; D gene unclear. The germline V and J ends were trimmed by 6 bases and 0 bases, with 10 bases remaining between them. The V gene's germline CDR1 is MNHNY and CDR2 SVGAGI (reference sequence). This CDR3 is built from 14 residues. CDR3 region: CASRLDSSTDTQYF. Written as DNA, the CDR3 is TGTGCCAGCAGGTTGGATTCTAGCACAGATACGCAGTATTTT.

This chain connects TRBV20-1 to TRBJ2-3; D unresolved. Trimming left V 3 bases short and J 6 bases short, with 7 bases between. Germline CDR1 and CDR2: DFQATT and SNEGSKA (reference sequence). The length of the CDR3 is 11 residues. The CDR3 region has the DNA TGCAGTGCTAGCGGAGTCGATACGCAGTATTTT. This translates into CSASGVDTQYF.

This clone was recorded once. The rearrangement uses TRBV4-1 and TRBJ1-4; 9 nucleotides line up with TRBD1. CDR1 is MGHRA and CDR2 is YSYEKL in the germline V gene. The CDR3 contains 18 residues. After removal of 3 bases from V and 0 bases from J, the junction contained 8 bases not matched to a gene. CDR3 in amino acids: CASSHGQGSVATNEKLFF. CDR3 in DNA: TGCGCCAGCAGCCACGGACAGGGGTCCGTTGCAACTAATGAAAAACTGTTTTTT.

The chain carries TRBV10-3 and TRBJ2-3; D might be TRBD1 or TRBD2, each matching 5 bases. This CDR3 comprises 13 residues. From germline, CDR1 is ENHRY and CDR2 SYGVKD. Trimming left V 5 bases short and J 7 bases short, with 13 bases between. DNA for the CDR3: TGTGCCATCAGTCCGGGACCCCCGAATACGCAGTATTTT. This gives the protein CAISPGPPNTQYF.

J is TRBJ2-3 and V is TRBV18; TRBD2 matches 12 bases. From germline, CDR1 is KGHSH and CDR2 LQKENI. The trim removed 2 bases at V and 7 bases at J, leaving 4 bases unmatched. The CDR3 contains 15 residues. This CDR3 reads CASSPTGLAGHTQYF. CDR3 DNA: TGTGCCAGCTCACCAACGGGACTAGCGGGCCATACGCAGTATTTT.

The V call is TRBV28, the J call TRBJ2-1; 7 bases match TRBD2. This CDR3 region has 14 residues. V was pared by 10 bases and J by 0 bases, with 6 bases of the junction left unmatched. From germline, CDR1 is MDHEN and CDR2 SYDVKM. The CDR3 here is CATGGGGSYNEQFF. The CDR3 bases are TGTGCCACAGGCGGGGGAGGCTCCTACAATGAGCAGTTCTTC. Drawing the rest from reference TRBV28 and TRBJ2-1, the complete variable domain is DVKVTQSSRYLVKRTGEKVFLECVQDMDHENMFWYRQDPGLGLRLIYFSYDVKMKEKGDIPEGYSVSREKKERFSLILESASTNQTSMYLCATGGGGSYNEQFFGPGTRLTVL.

The chain carries TRBV19 and TRBJ2-6, with 8 positions matching TRBD1. Germline loops: CDR1 LNHDA, CDR2 SQIVND (reference sequence). V shed 4 bases and J 2 bases; nucleotides not matched to a gene: 7. This CDR3 comprises 17 residues. CDR3 bases: TGTGCCAGTAGTACCCGGACAGGGAACGCTGGGGCCAACGTCCTGACTTTC. Residues: CASSTRTGNAGANVLTF.

CDR3 in DNA: TGCGCCAGCAGACTAGCGGGAGGGGCTGAGCAGTTCTTC. Translated: CASRLAGGAEQFF. The rearrangement joins TRBV5-1 to TRBJ2-1; 13 bases are a match to TRBD2. Germline V gene lookup returns CDR1 SGHRS and CDR2 YFSETQ. The ends lost 5 bases at V and 9 bases at J; junction bases unmatched: 2. This CDR3 spans 13 amino acids.

This chain links TRBV5-3 with TRBJ2-5; D could derive from TRBD1 or TRBD2 (5 bases each). TRBV5-3 is filed as an ORF, its function uncertain. V was cut by 4 bases and J by 3 bases, with 13 bases left in between. The CDR3 totals 14 residues. The DNA for the CDR3 is TGTGCCAGAAGCCCGCCCCTGGGGGAAGAGACCCAGTACTTC. Its translation is CARSPPLGEETQYF.

The chain combines TRBV6-6 with TRBJ1-1, with 8 positions matching TRBD1. Germline loops: CDR1 MNHNY, CDR2 SVGAGI (reference sequence). Trimming removed 4 bases from V and 1 base from J; junction bases left unmatched: 5. This CDR3 region has 15 residues. CDR3 nucleotide sequence: TGTGCCAGCAGTTCAGGGGGCAGCTCGAACACTGAAGCTTTCTTT. This gives the protein CASSSGGSSNTEAFF.

This sequence joins TRBV28 and TRBJ1-5, with 12 bases fitting TRBD1. Germline-derived CDR1 and CDR2 are MDHEN and SYDVKM. Trimming removed 5 bases from V and 5 bases from J; junction bases left unmatched: 10. There are 17 residues in the CDR3. Here the CDR3 reads CASSTPGGQGAHQPQHF. In nucleotides, the CDR3 is TGTGCCAGCAGTACCCCCGGGGGACAGGGGGCCCATCAGCCCCAGCATTTT.

This chain joins TRBV28 and TRBJ2-7; the match to TRBD2 covers 8 bases. The length of the CDR3 is 15 residues. The V gene end was trimmed by 4 bases and the J gene end by 7 bases; junction bases not matched to a gene: 12. Germline loops: CDR1 MDHEN, CDR2 SYDVKM. The CDR3 is CASSSSGSGSREQYF. CDR3 DNA sequence: TGTGCCAGCAGTTCGAGCGGGAGTGGGTCAAGGGAGCAGTACTTC.